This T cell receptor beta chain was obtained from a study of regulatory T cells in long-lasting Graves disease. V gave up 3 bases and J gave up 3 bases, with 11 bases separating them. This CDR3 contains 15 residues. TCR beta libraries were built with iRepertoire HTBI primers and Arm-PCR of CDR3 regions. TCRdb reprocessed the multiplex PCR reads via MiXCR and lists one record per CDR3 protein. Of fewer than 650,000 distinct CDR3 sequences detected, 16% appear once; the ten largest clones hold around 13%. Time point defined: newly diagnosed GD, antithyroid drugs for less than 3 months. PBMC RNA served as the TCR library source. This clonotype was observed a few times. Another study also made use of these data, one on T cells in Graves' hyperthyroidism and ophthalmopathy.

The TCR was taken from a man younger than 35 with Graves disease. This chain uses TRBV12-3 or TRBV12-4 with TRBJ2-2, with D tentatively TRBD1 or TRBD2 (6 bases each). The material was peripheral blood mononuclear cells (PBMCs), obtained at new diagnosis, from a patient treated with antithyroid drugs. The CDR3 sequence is CASSLIGGHTGELFF. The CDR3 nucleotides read TGTGCCAGCAGTTTGATCGGGGGCCACACCGGGGAGCTGTTTTTT.